This T cell receptor (beta chain) was identified during a study of blood T cell repertoires in COVID-19. On the study more broadly: The samples span acute and convalescent COVID-19 from the United States, Italy and Spain. From T cells, B-cell-depleted T cells, or PBMCs came the material, which was cDNA or gDNA.

Source study methods: Estimation of nucleated cell counts relied on the amplification of reference gene primers. The method was immunoSEQ multiplex PCR; TCRdb's version includes in-frame clones alone and lacks a portion of them. D and trimming were read from the DNA, whereas the V and J calls and clone size are those reported in that table. The sample carries about 370,000 clones, approximately 89% recorded once. Seattle-derived patients entered the study during active infection and were followed longitudinally. The length of the CDR3 is 14 residues. V dropped 6 bases and J dropped 0; count of bases not matched to a gene: 5. Per the germline V gene, CDR1 is MDHEN and CDR2 is SYDVKM.

Sequenced: peripheral blood. The TCR was taken from a woman aged 30 to 39 with COVID-19, enrolled during active disease. V usage is TRBV28 and J usage is TRBJ2-7; 7 bases match TRBD2. In nucleotides, the CDR3 is TGTGCCAGCAGGGGGCCTAGCGGCTCCTACGAGCAGTACTTC. Protein product: CASRGPSGSYEQYF.